This TCR beta chain was sequenced in a study of blood T cell repertoires in COVID-19. Looked up from germline, CDR1 is MDHEN and CDR2 is SYDVKM. This CDR3 is 17 amino acids long. The trim removed 3 bases at V and 1 base at J, leaving 7 bases unmatched. This clone was counted only a few times. Repertoires were generated with immunoSEQ multiplex PCR, while TCRdb's copy carries only in-frame clones and drops some. The data contain some 270,000 clones, approximately 86% of them singletons. The V gene is TRBV28, the J gene TRBJ2-2; 8 bases align to TRBD2. The sequenced sample was peripheral blood. This receptor was obtained from a human donor with COVID-19, enrolled during active disease. The donor label of this sample is uncertain. The CDR3 sequence: CASSLRSAGVNTGELFF. CDR3 bases: TGTGCCAGCAGTTTGAGGTCAGCGGGAGTGAACACCGGGGAGCTGTTTTTT.